A selection of T cell receptor beta chains follows, all from one sample in a study of beta chain features in type 1 diabetes. Only in-frame clones appear in the TCRdb table, and some are missing; sequencing was by immunoSEQ multiplex PCR. The repertoire holds fewer than 350,000 clones, 8% seen once, with roughly 0.94% in the top ten. Sequencing was performed on central memory CD4+ T cells from blood. The receptors originated from a woman in her late teens or twenties in good health. The CDR3 runs from the conserved cysteine through the conserved F or W. The D gene is left open where the match is weak. The size field is filled for only some rows; it gives once, few, many or a size class.

d_call	v_call	j_call	clone_size	cdr3_aa	cdr3_nt
TRBD2	TRBV2	TRBJ2-7	once	CASSGLAAGNPYEQYF	TGTGCCAGCAGTGGACTAGCGGCAGGGAACCCCTACGAGCAGTACTTC
NA	TRBV7-2	TRBJ2-5	few	CASSPPGLRPQETQYF	TGTGCCAGCAGCCCCCCCGGACTAAGGCCCCAAGAGACCCAGTACTTC
NA	TRBV4-2	TRBJ1-4	NA	CASSQDGATNEKLFF	TGTGCCAGCAGCCAAGACGGGGCAACTAATGAAAAACTGTTTTTT
NA	TRBV18	TRBJ1-6	NA	CASSHDRKNSPLHF	TGTGCCAGCTCACACGACAGGAAAAATTCACCCCTCCACTTT
TRBD2	TRBV14	TRBJ2-1	many	CASSQEVSVGLAGAHNEQFF	TGTGCCAGCAGCCAAGAAGTGTCGGTGGGTCTAGCGGGAGCTCACAATGAGCAGTTCTTC
NA	TRBV19	TRBJ2-1	NA	CASSISYNEQFF	TGTGCCAGTAGTATATCCTACAATGAGCAGTTCTTC
TRBD2	TRBV19	TRBJ2-2	NA	CASKEGSGSRVGELFF	TGTGCCAGTAAAGAGGGGAGCGGGAGTAGAGTCGGGGAGCTGTTTTTT
TRBD2	TRBV7-2	TRBJ2-3	few	CASSRNLAGGADTQYF	TGTGCCAGCAGCCGAAACTTAGCGGGAGGAGCGGATACGCAGTATTTT
TRBD2	TRBV7-2	TRBJ2-5	many	CASSLGLAGYQETQYF	TGTGCCAGCAGCTTAGGCTTAGCGGGCTACCAAGAGACCCAGTACTTC
NA	TRBV2	TRBJ2-6	few	CASSESGTGANVLTF	TGTGCCAGCAGTGAATCAGGGACTGGGGCCAACGTCCTGACTTTC
TRBD1	TRBV5-1	TRBJ2-5	few	CASSTGQLGETQYF	TGCGCCAGCAGCACGGGACAGCTGGGGGAGACCCAGTACTTC
NA	TRBV14	TRBJ2-1	many	CASSLRWEIMHEQFF	TGTGCCAGCAGTCTCAGGTGGGAGATTATGCATGAGCAGTTCTTC
NA	TRBV11-1	TRBJ2-1	NA	CASSLTSTPLQGYNEQFF	TGTGCCAGCAGCTTAACCAGTACCCCGCTGCAAGGCTACAATGAGCAGTTCTTC
TRBD1	TRBV18	TRBJ2-7	many	CASSPGTGFEQYF	TGTGCCAGCTCACCCGGGACAGGGTTCGAGCAGTACTTC
NA	TRBV6-5	TRBJ1-1	few	CASSYPDYTEAFF	TGTGCCAGCAGTTATCCAGACTACACTGAAGCTTTCTTT
TRBD1	TRBV7-9	TRBJ2-7	NA	CASSSQGQTYEQYF	TGTGCCAGCAGCTCTCAGGGACAGACCTACGAGCAGTACTTC
NA	TRBV19	TRBJ1-3	NA	CATWDLSGNTIYF	TGTGCCACATGGGACCTCTCTGGAAACACCATATATTTT
TRBD1	TRBV2	TRBJ1-1	NA	CASRRGQGTAFF	TGTGCCAGCAGGCGGGGACAGGGGACGGCTTTCTTT
NA	TRBV6-6	TRBJ1-2	few	CASTWDSRGPYGYTF	TGTGCCAGCACGTGGGATTCGAGAGGGCCCTATGGCTACACCTTC
NA	TRBV6-5	TRBJ2-6	few	CASSYSVEAGANVLTF	TGTGCCAGCAGTTACTCGGTGGAGGCTGGGGCCAACGTCCTGACTTTC
NA	TRBV6-5	TRBJ1-4	many	CASSTPRGPRKLFF	TGTGCCAGCAGTACCCCCCGAGGCCCACGAAAACTGTTTTTT
NA	TRBV7-2	TRBJ2-1	few	CASSQTSGYEQFF	TGTGCCAGCAGCCAAACGTCCGGATATGAGCAGTTCTTC
NA	TRBV2	TRBJ2-5	NA	CASSQTSGEETQYF	TGTGCCAGCAGCCAGACTAGTGGGGAAGAGACCCAGTACTTC
NA	TRBV4-1	TRBJ2-1	many	CASSLNSQGYNEQFF	TGCGCCAGCAGCCTAAATTCACAGGGATATAATGAGCAGTTCTTC
TRBD2	TRBV5-1	TRBJ2-2	NA	CASSFSGGSAFSGELFF	TGCGCCAGCAGCTTCTCGGGCGGGAGCGCGTTCAGCGGGGAGCTGTTTTTT